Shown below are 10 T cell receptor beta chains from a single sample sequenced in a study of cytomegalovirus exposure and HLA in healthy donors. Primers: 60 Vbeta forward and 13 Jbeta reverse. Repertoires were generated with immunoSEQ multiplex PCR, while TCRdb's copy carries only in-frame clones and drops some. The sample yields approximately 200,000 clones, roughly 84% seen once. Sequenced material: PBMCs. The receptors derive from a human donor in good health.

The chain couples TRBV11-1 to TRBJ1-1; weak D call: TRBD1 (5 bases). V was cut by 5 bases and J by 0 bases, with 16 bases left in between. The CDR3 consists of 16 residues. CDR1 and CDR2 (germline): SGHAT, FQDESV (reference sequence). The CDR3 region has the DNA TGTGCCAGCAGCCCCCGGGCAGGGTGGATGAACACTGAAGCTTTCTTT. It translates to CASSPRAGWMNTEAFF.

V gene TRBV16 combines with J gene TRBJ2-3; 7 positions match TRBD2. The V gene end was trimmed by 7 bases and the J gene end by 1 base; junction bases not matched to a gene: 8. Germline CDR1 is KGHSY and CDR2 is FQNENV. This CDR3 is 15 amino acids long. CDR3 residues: CASNPGRGRTDTQYF. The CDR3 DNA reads TGTGCCAGCAACCCGGGGAGGGGCCGCACAGATACGCAGTATTTT. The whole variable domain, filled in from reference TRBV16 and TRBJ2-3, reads GEEVAQTPKHLVRGEGQKAKLYCAPIKGHSYVFWYQQVLKNEFKFLISFQNENVFDETGMPKERFSAKCLPNSPCSLEIQATKLEDSAVYFCASNPGRGRTDTQYFGPGTRLTVL.

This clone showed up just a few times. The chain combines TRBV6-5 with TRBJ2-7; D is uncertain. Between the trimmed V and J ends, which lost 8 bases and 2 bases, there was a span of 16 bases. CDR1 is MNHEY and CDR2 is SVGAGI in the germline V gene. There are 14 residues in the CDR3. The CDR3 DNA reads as TGTGCCAGCCGAAAACACAAGGAGACCTACGAGCAGTACTTC. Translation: CASRKHKETYEQYF.

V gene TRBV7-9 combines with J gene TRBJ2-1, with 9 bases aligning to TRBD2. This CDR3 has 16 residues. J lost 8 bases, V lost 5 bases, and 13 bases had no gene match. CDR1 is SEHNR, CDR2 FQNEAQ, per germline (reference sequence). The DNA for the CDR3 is TGTGCCAGCAGCCAGAGGGCTAGCGGGACTAACCATGAGCAGTTCTTC. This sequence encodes CASSQRASGTNHEQFF.

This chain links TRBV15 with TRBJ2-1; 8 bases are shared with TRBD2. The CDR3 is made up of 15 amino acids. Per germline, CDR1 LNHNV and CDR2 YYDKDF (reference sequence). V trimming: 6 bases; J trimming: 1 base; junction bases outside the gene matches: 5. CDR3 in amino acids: CATRERETSYNEQFF. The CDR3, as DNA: TGTGCCACCAGAGAGCGGGAGACATCCTACAATGAGCAGTTCTTC.

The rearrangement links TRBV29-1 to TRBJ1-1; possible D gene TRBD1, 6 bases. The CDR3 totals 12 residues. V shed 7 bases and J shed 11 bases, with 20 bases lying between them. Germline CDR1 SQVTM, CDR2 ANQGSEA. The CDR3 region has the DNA TGCAGCGCAACTACAGGGTTTCGAGAGGCTTTCTTT. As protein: CSATTGFREAFF.

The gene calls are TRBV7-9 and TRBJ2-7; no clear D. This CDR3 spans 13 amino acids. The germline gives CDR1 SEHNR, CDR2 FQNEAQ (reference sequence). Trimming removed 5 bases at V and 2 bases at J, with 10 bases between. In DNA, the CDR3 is TGTGCCAGCAGCGAAATGGCAGCCTACGAGCAGTACTTC. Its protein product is CASSEMAAYEQYF.

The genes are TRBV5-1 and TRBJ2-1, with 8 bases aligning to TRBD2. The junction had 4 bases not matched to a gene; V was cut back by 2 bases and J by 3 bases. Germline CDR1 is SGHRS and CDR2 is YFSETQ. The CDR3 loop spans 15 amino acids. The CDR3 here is CASSFNSGIYNEQFF. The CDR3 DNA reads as TGCGCCAGCAGCTTCAATAGCGGGATCTACAATGAGCAGTTCTTC.

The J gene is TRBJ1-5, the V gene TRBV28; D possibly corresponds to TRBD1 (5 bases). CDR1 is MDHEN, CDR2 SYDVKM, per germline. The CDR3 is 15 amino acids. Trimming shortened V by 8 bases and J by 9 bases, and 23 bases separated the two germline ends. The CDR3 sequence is CASGGSGGSGWPQHF. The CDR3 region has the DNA TGTGCCAGCGGGGGTTCGGGAGGGTCGGGGTGGCCCCAGCATTTT.

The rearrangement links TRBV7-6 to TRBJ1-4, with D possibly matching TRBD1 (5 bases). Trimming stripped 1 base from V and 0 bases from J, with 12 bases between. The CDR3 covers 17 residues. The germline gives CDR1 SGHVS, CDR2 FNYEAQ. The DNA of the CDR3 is TGTGCCAGCAGCTTAGGACAGATGTACGCAACTAATGAAAAACTGTTTTTT. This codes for CASSLGQMYATNEKLFF.